The 30 T cell receptor beta chains in this list originate from one sample, sequenced in a study of CD8+CD57+ T cells in acquired aplastic anemia. It was genomic DNA that served as the template for profiling TCR beta VDJ and CDR3. Each CDR3 protein gets one entry after TCRdb re-called the reads with MiXCR. The table records hundreds of thousands of distinct CDR3 sequences, about a third of them present only once. Those patients picked for sequencing had displayed CD8+CD57+ cell expansion on flow cytometry. The sequencing input was sorted CD4+, CD8+, or CD8+CD57+ T cells (not recorded which) from PBMCs. These receptors originate from a human donor with aplastic anemia.

This clonotype was observed at least ten times. This chain links TRBV24-1 with TRBJ1-5, with a weak D call TRBD1 (5 bases). This CDR3 spans 16 amino acids. Germline CDR1 and CDR2: KGHDR and SFDVKD. Trimming removed 2 bases at V and 3 bases at J, with 13 bases between. The CDR3 sequence is CATSDSQGASNQPQHF. The CDR3 coding sequence is TGTGCCACCAGTGATTCGCAAGGGGCGTCCAATCAGCCCCAGCATTTT.

This clonotype was detected many times. V usage is TRBV20-1 and J usage is TRBJ2-7; 7 bases are shared with TRBD1. Germline CDR1 reads DFQATT; CDR2 reads SNEGSKA (reference sequence). J gave up 2 bases and V 4 bases, and 8 bases lay outside the gene matches. CDR3 length: 14 amino acids. In DNA form, the CDR3 reads TGCAGTGCTACCGGACAGGTTCAAACCTACGAGCAGTACTTC. Its translation is CSATGQVQTYEQYF.

In its sample, this clonotype was seen many times. This chain uses TRBV7-9 with TRBJ1-5; D gene unclear. CDR1 is SEHNR and CDR2 is FQNEAQ in the germline V gene (reference sequence). Trimming removed 3 bases from V and 3 bases from J, with 9 bases in between. The CDR3 totals 14 residues. CDR3 in DNA: TGTGCCAGCAGCTTCTCCGGCAACAATCAGCCCCAGCATTTT. Amino acid sequence: CASSFSGNNQPQHF.

The chain employs TRBV7-6 and TRBJ2-6; D is uncertain. CDR1 SGHVS and CDR2 FNYEAQ come from the germline V gene. Trimming shortened V by 5 bases and J by 0 bases, and 11 bases separated the two germline ends. The CDR3 is 16 residues long. CDR3 region: CASSLIVISGANVLTF. DNA for the CDR3: TGTGCCAGCAGCCTTATAGTTATCTCTGGGGCCAACGTCCTGACTTTC.

This clonotype has at least ten counts. This chain links TRBV19 with TRBJ1-1, with D possibly being TRBD1 (6 bases). V lost 3 bases and J 6 bases, leaving 11 bases between the germline ends. The CDR3 is 13 amino acids. CDR1 is LNHDA and CDR2 is SQIVND in the germline V gene (reference sequence). Here the CDR3 reads CASSMSGVSEAFF. In DNA, the CDR3 is TGTGCCAGTAGTATGTCAGGGGTTTCTGAAGCTTTCTTT.

Of note for this clonotype: A much larger clone sits a single nucleotide away, making a read error possible. The chain links TRBV12-3 or TRBV12-4 to TRBJ1-2; TRBD1 matches at 9 bases. The length of the CDR3 is 14 residues. CDR3 sequence: CASTLTGGGGGCTF. The CDR3 DNA follows: TGTGCCAGCACCTTGACAGGGGGAGGTGGTGGCTGCACCTTC.

The V and J genes are TRBV20-1 and TRBJ2-1; 9 nucleotides line up with TRBD2. The germline V gene encodes CDR1 DFQATT and CDR2 SNEGSKA (reference sequence). The CDR3 extends over 15 amino acids. V dropped 6 bases and J dropped 8; count of bases not matched to a gene: 14. CDR3: CSATSILRGGYEQFF. CDR3 DNA sequence: TGCAGTGCAACGAGCATCTTGCGGGGGGGGTATGAGCAGTTCTTC.

The chain combines TRBV10-3 with TRBJ1-5; D ambiguous. This CDR3 region has 16 residues. CDR1 is ENHRY, CDR2 SYGVKD, per germline. V lost 2 bases and J 12 bases, leaving 23 bases between the germline ends. The CDR3 sequence: CAISEAFGLRAGHQHF. The CDR3 bases are TGTGCCATCAGTGAGGCTTTCGGACTCCGGGCCGGGCACCAGCATTTT.

Regarding this clonotype: A much larger clone sits a single nucleotide away, making a read error possible. V is TRBV29-1 and J is TRBJ1-1; D is unresolved. V lost 7 bases and J lost 4, with 16 bases in between. The CDR3 covers 13 residues. The germline CDR1 and CDR2 sequences are SQVTM and ANQGSEA. The CDR3 sequence: CSALREFSTEAFF. Here the CDR3 DNA reads TGCAGCGCGTTGCGAGAGTTTAGCACTGAAGCTTTCTTT.

This clonotype was counted many times. V is TRBV25-1 and J is TRBJ1-2, with 9 bases fitting TRBD1. The germline gives CDR1 MGHDK, CDR2 SYGVNS. The CDR3 contains 15 residues. Trimming removed 6 bases from V and 5 bases from J; junction bases left unmatched: 10. CDR3 region: CASSDPRDRDYGYTF. CDR3 coding DNA: TGTGCCAGCAGCGACCCCCGGGACAGGGATTATGGCTACACCTTC.

This chain uses TRBV3-1 with TRBJ2-2; a weak D match, TRBD1 (6 bases). The V end was cut by 1 base, the J end by 1 base, with 7 bases between. CDR3 length: 15 residues. Germline assignment: CDR1 LGHDT and CDR2 YNNKEL (reference sequence). Here the CDR3 DNA reads TGTGCCAGCAGCCAAGTGACAGGGAACACCGGGGAGCTGTTTTTT. Protein product: CASSQVTGNTGELFF.

The genes are TRBV6-1 and TRBJ2-5; 11 nucleotides match TRBD1. Germline V gives CDR1 MNHNS, CDR2 SASEGT. This CDR3 is built from 13 residues. V gave up 5 bases and J gave up 7 bases; unmatched junction bases: 3. The CDR3: CASSSGTGGTQYF. The CDR3 nucleotides are TGTGCCAGCAGTTCCGGGACAGGGGGGACCCAGTACTTC.

This clonotype was counted between two and nine times. The V and J genes are TRBV6-5 and TRBJ1-5, with D uncertain. V lost 4 bases and J 0 bases, leaving 10 bases between the germline ends. The CDR3 runs 15 residues. The V gene's germline CDR1 is MNHEY and CDR2 SVGAGI. The CDR3 bases are TGTGCCAGCAGTTTCTTAGGAGATAGCAATCAGCCCCAGCATTTT. Amino acid sequence: CASSFLGDSNQPQHF.

A few counts support this clonotype. This chain joins TRBV2 and TRBJ2-3; 9 positions match TRBD2. Per the germline V gene, CDR1 is SNHLY and CDR2 is FYNNEI. CDR3 size: 16 residues. Unmatched junction bases numbered 10, after V lost 5 bases and J lost 4 bases. The DNA of the CDR3 is TGTGCCAGCAGTCTATATAGCGGGGGCGGGGCAGATACGCAGTATTTT. Its translation is CASSLYSGGGADTQYF. The entire variable domain, with the rest obtained from reference TRBV2 and TRBJ2-3, is as follows: EPEVTQTPSHQVTQMGQEVILRCVPISNHLYFYWYRQILGQKVEFLVSFYNNEISEKSEIFDDQFSVERPDGSNFTLKIRSTKLEDSAMYFCASSLYSGGGADTQYFGPGTRLTVL.

The chain employs TRBV20-1 and TRBJ2-7, with D tentatively TRBD2 (6 bases). Germline V lookup: CDR1 DFQATT, CDR2 SNEGSKA (reference sequence). The length of the CDR3 is 15 residues. V was pared by 0 bases and J by 6 bases, with 18 bases between. CDR3 bases: TGCAGTGCTAGAGAGCCCTGGGACTCTCCCTCCGAGCAGTACTTC. Protein sequence: CSAREPWDSPSEQYF.

This clonotype was observed a handful of times. A read error is likely, as this CDR3 ends without the conserved phenylalanine or tryptophan. CDR3 residues: CASSLAAGENYEQYL. DNA for the CDR3: TGTGCTAGCAGCTTAGCAGCGGGAGAAAACTACGAGCAGTACCTC. The rearrangement uses TRBV7-7 and TRBJ2-7; 8 positions match TRBD2. This CDR3 has 15 amino acids. The V gene's germline CDR1 is SSHAT and CDR2 FNYEAQ (reference sequence).

This chain joins TRBV14 and TRBJ1-2; D is possibly TRBD1 (5 bases). Per the germline V gene, CDR1 is SGHDN and CDR2 is FVKESK. Trimming took off 1 base at V and 6 bases at J, with 12 bases between the two ends. CDR3 length: 14 amino acids. In DNA form, the CDR3 reads TGTGCCAGCAGCCAAGTTGGGTGGGGGGATGGCTACACCTTC. Its protein is CASSQVGWGDGYTF.

This clonotype showed up just a few times. The rearrangement links TRBV7-2 to TRBJ2-7; TRBD1 matches 9 bases. CDR3 length: 15 amino acids. The V segment lost 3 bases and the J segment 3 bases; nucleotides outside the gene matches: 6. Germline CDR1 is SGHTA and CDR2 is FQGNSA. The CDR3 region is CASSLDGTGIYEQYF. The CDR3 coding sequence is TGTGCCAGCAGCTTGGACGGGACAGGGATCTACGAGCAGTACTTC.

About this clonotype: A single base separates this from a much larger clone, so it may be a read error. V usage is TRBV4-1 and J usage is TRBJ2-2; TRBD1 or TRBD2 may be the D gene (6 bases each). This CDR3 is built from 17 residues. CDR1 and CDR2 (germline): MGHRA, YSYEKL. Trimming took off 0 bases at V and 6 bases at J, with 17 bases between the two ends. The CDR3 DNA reads TGCGCCAGCAGCCAAGATTTTCGGGGGCCTAGCGCCGGGGAGCTGTTTTTT. Translating it yields CASSQDFRGPSAGELFF.

Only a few counts were recorded for this clonotype. In nucleotides, the CDR3 is TGCAGTGCTAGACTTTCTGGGACGAACACCGGGGAGCTGTTTTTT. Translation: CSARLSGTNTGELFF. The chain links TRBV20-1 to TRBJ2-2; D remains unclear. Trimming pared 2 bases from V and 0 bases from J, leaving 10 bases between. This CDR3 contains 15 residues. The germline V gene has CDR1 DFQATT and CDR2 SNEGSKA (reference sequence).

Ten or more counts support this clonotype. The chain recombines TRBV2 with TRBJ2-7; unclear D gene. V lost 6 bases and J 2 bases, leaving 11 bases between the germline ends. Per germline, CDR1 SNHLY and CDR2 FYNNEI. The CDR3 is 13 residues long. Here the CDR3 reads CASSRVYPYEQYF. The CDR3 DNA sequence: TGTGCCAGCAGCCGGGTCTATCCCTACGAGCAGTACTTC.

The chain has TRBV19 and TRBJ1-5; D gene uncertain. Germline values: CDR1 LNHDA, CDR2 SQIVND (reference sequence). The CDR3 consists of 15 residues. Between the trimmed V and J ends, which lost 3 bases and 7 bases, there was a span of 16 bases. The CDR3 here is CASSIIGGAGQPQHF. As DNA, the CDR3 is TGTGCCAGTAGTATTATTGGCGGCGCGGGACAGCCCCAGCATTTT.

The chain employs TRBV29-1 and TRBJ1-1, with 9 positions matching TRBD1. From germline, CDR1 is SQVTM and CDR2 ANQGSEA. This CDR3 comprises 15 residues. V trimming: 7 bases; J trimming: 5 bases; junction bases outside the gene matches: 14. The CDR3 nucleotides read TGCAGCGGTTCCGGGACAGGGCTGATTGGAACTGAAGCTTTCTTT. It yields the protein CSGSGTGLIGTEAFF.

This sequence joins TRBV7-9 and TRBJ2-5, with D possibly matching TRBD2 (6 bases). The V and J ends lost 5 bases and 5 bases respectively, with 15 bases between them. This CDR3 has 14 residues. The germline CDR1 and CDR2 sequences are SEHNR and FQNEAQ (reference sequence). The CDR3 nucleotides are TGTGCCAGCAGCCCGGGCGGGGCTAGGGAGACCCAGTACTTC. As protein: CASSPGGARETQYF.

Ten or more counts support this clonotype. The chain links TRBV7-9 to TRBJ1-2; D possibly corresponds to TRBD1 (6 bases). This CDR3 contains 12 residues. The V gene's germline CDR1 is SEHNR and CDR2 FQNEAQ (reference sequence). The ends were cut back, 1 base at V and 8 bases at J, with 8 bases in the middle. The CDR3 DNA is TGTGCCAGCAGCTTAGACAGGGAGGGCTACACCTTC. Its protein is CASSLDREGYTF.

The V and J genes are TRBV19 and TRBJ2-1; D ambiguous. The CDR3 spans 12 residues. Per the germline V gene, CDR1 is LNHDA and CDR2 is SQIVND (reference sequence). V was trimmed by 3 bases and J by 7 bases, leaving 7 bases between them. CDR3 sequence reads: CASSISRNEQFF. As DNA, the CDR3 is TGTGCCAGTAGTATCTCACGGAATGAGCAGTTCTTC.

The rearrangement joins TRBV27 to TRBJ1-5; D gene unclear. Germline V lookup: CDR1 MNHEY, CDR2 SMNVEV (reference sequence). There are 14 residues in the CDR3. Trimming removed 2 bases from V and 5 bases from J, with 10 bases in between. This chain's CDR3 is CASSLKVGYQPQHF. The CDR3 coding sequence is TGTGCCAGCAGTTTAAAAGTCGGGTATCAGCCCCAGCATTTT.

This clonotype was recorded at least ten times. The genes are TRBV4-2 and TRBJ2-5, with 8 bases matching TRBD1. J gave up 5 bases and V 4 bases, and 6 bases lay outside the gene matches. CDR1 LGHNA and CDR2 YNFKEQ come from the germline V gene. The CDR3 covers 14 residues. The CDR3 is CASSPGQGPETQYF. CDR3 DNA sequence: TGTGCCAGCAGCCCTGGACAGGGTCCGGAGACCCAGTACTTC.

The chain recombines TRBV6-1 with TRBJ1-1; D call uncertain. Germline CDR1 MNHNS, CDR2 SASEGT. Trimming removed 2 bases from V and 5 bases from J, with 9 bases in between. CDR3 length equals 13 residues. Here the CDR3 reads CASSESTRTEAFF. The CDR3 DNA is TGTGCCAGCAGTGAATCGACAAGGACTGAAGCTTTCTTT.

The chain combines TRBV9 with TRBJ1-1; 11 bases match TRBD1. The CDR3 has 16 amino acids. Germline V lookup: CDR1 SGDLS, CDR2 YYNGEE. The junction had 6 bases not matched to a gene; V was cut back by 1 base and J by 4 bases. CDR3 residues: CASSVLPGTGGTEAFF. CDR3 nucleotide sequence: TGTGCCAGCAGCGTACTCCCTGGGACAGGGGGCACTGAAGCTTTCTTT.